This TCR beta chain was identified in a study of cytomegalovirus exposure and HLA in healthy donors. Study details: The same platform was used for the roughly 120 validation repertoires as for the 666 first-cohort repertoires, as reported in a later analysis. Overall study findings and caveats: The tendency of first-cohort TCR clusters to co-occur in the roughly 130 validation repertoires was the finding of a later analysis. Usually a TCR sequence was rare, but some public TCRs were found in many donors.

Trimming pared 4 bases from V and 7 bases from J, leaving 13 bases between. CDR3 length: 13 residues. Germline values: CDR1 LGHNA, CDR2 YSLEER. Clones were sequenced by immunoSEQ multiplex PCR, and TCRdb holds only the in-frame ones, with some missing. This sample carries approximately 160,000 clones, around four fifths of them seen once, and the ten largest clones take around 2.4%. Worth noting for this clone: Antigen unknown.

This sequence joins TRBV4-3 and TRBJ1-1; a weak D match, TRBD1 (5 bases). Sequencing was done on a sample of PBMCs. The sequence came from a man aged 30-40 years in good health and CMV-seropositive. The CDR3 region has the DNA TGCGCCAGCAGCCCGGGGGTTTATAGTGAAGCTTTCTTT. Residues: CASSPGVYSEAFF.